A selection of T cell receptor beta chains follows, all from one sample in a study of T cells expressing NK-cell markers. TCRdb re-called the 5' RACE reads and shows each CDR3 protein once, DNA omitted. Its clone listing holds roughly 180,000 distinct CDR3 sequences. The sample consisted of blood T cells: a sorted CD56 or NKG2C T cell subset, CD4+ or CD8+ T cells, or bulk PBMC T cells (not recorded which). Source of these receptors: a woman aged 18 to 75 in good health. The CDR3 runs from the conserved cysteine through the conserved F or W. Each record gives: CDR3 length, V gene, J gene, CDR3 protein.

len: 15
v_gene: TRBV24-1
j_gene: TRBJ2-1
CDR3aa: CATSLTGERYNEQFF

len: 15
v_gene: TRBV7-9
j_gene: TRBJ2-1
CDR3aa: CASSLGTSGRNEQFF

len: 15
v_gene: TRBV6-5
j_gene: TRBJ2-1
CDR3aa: CASSYSGQVNNEQFF

len: 13
v_gene: TRBV6-1
j_gene: TRBJ2-1
CDR3aa: CASKGIGYNEQFF

len: 13
v_gene: TRBV30
j_gene: TRBJ2-2
CDR3aa: CAWIRGGTGELFF

len: 12
v_gene: TRBV27
j_gene: TRBJ1-2
CDR3aa: CASSTPGDGYTF

len: 13
v_gene: TRBV4-2
j_gene: TRBJ1-1
CDR3aa: CASSQSGQTEAFF

len: 15
v_gene: TRBV20-1
j_gene: TRBJ1-5
CDR3aa: CSDRVTPYSNQPQHF

len: 13
v_gene: TRBV5-5
j_gene: TRBJ2-1
CDR3aa: CASSQDHYNEQFF

len: 12
v_gene: TRBV2
j_gene: TRBJ2-1
CDR3aa: CASRIQGFEQFF

len: 12
v_gene: TRBV20-1
j_gene: TRBJ1-2
CDR3aa: CSARSGTDGYTF

len: 16
v_gene: TRBV20-1
j_gene: TRBJ2-1
CDR3aa: CSAREHRGSSYNEQFF

len: 13
v_gene: TRBV29-1
j_gene: TRBJ1-5
CDR3aa: CSVSDGFNQPQHF

len: 17
v_gene: TRBV7-9
j_gene: TRBJ1-5
CDR3aa: CASSLSGTSGSNQPQHF

len: 14
v_gene: TRBV5-4
j_gene: TRBJ2-7
CDR3aa: CASSLRGISYEQYF

len: 14
v_gene: TRBV9
j_gene: TRBJ2-7
CDR3aa: CASSQRASSYEQYF

len: 11
v_gene: TRBV30
j_gene: TRBJ2-5
CDR3aa: CAWRGQETQYF

len: 15
v_gene: TRBV7-9
j_gene: TRBJ2-5
CDR3aa: CASSLAWGARETQYF

len: 14
v_gene: TRBV9
j_gene: TRBJ2-7
CDR3aa: CASSVWDSSTEQYF

len: 15
v_gene: TRBV29-1
j_gene: TRBJ2-3
CDR3aa: CSVEKGSRITDTQYF

len: 15
v_gene: TRBV9
j_gene: TRBJ2-7
CDR3aa: CASSVTSGSWDEQYF

len: 16
v_gene: TRBV9
j_gene: TRBJ2-3
CDR3aa: CASSVDLAGGGHTQYF

len: 16
v_gene: TRBV7-2
j_gene: TRBJ2-7
CDR3aa: CASSLGLAGGSYEQYF

len: 16
v_gene: TRBV2
j_gene: TRBJ2-1
CDR3aa: CASRGLAGGSYNEQFF

len: 17
v_gene: TRBV20-1
j_gene: TRBJ2-5
CDR3aa: CSASTLPWAGGQETQYF

len: 14
v_gene: TRBV7-9
j_gene: TRBJ2-1
CDR3aa: CASSPKLRYNEQFF

len: 16
v_gene: TRBV3-1
j_gene: TRBJ2-5
CDR3aa: CASSQGLAGELETQYF

len: 14
v_gene: TRBV10-3
j_gene: TRBJ1-4
CDR3aa: CAISERRRDEKLFF

len: 14
v_gene: TRBV19
j_gene: TRBJ1-1
CDR3aa: CASSILLGRRMAFF

len: 14
v_gene: TRBV7-9
j_gene: TRBJ2-1
CDR3aa: CASSDRTSVNEQFF

len: 15
v_gene: TRBV4-2
j_gene: TRBJ2-3
CDR3aa: CASSQDIAGTDTQYF

len: 11
v_gene: TRBV12-3/TRBV12-4
j_gene: TRBJ2-2
CDR3aa: CASRRGGELFF

len: 15
v_gene: TRBV7-8
j_gene: TRBJ1-4
CDR3aa: CASSLIGRDNEKLFF

len: 15
v_gene: TRBV7-2
j_gene: TRBJ2-7
CDR3aa: CASSLAAGRLDEQYF

len: 13
v_gene: TRBV4-2
j_gene: TRBJ2-1
CDR3aa: CASSPRTGNEQFF

len: 12
v_gene: TRBV11-2
j_gene: TRBJ2-2
CDR3aa: CASSWITGELFF

len: 17
v_gene: TRBV20-1
j_gene: TRBJ2-3
CDR3aa: CSVLPLPGGASTDTQYF

len: 16
v_gene: TRBV23-1
j_gene: TRBJ2-3
CDR3aa: CASSHPLAGDPDTQYF

len: 15
v_gene: TRBV5-1
j_gene: TRBJ2-5
CDR3aa: CASSLLAGGLETQYF

len: 15
v_gene: TRBV5-4
j_gene: TRBJ2-2
CDR3aa: CASSSTSANTGELFF

len: 12
v_gene: TRBV7-9
j_gene: TRBJ1-2
CDR3aa: CASSLGRGGYTF

len: 16
v_gene: TRBV23-1
j_gene: TRBJ1-6
CDR3aa: CASSHRDRDTNSPLHF

len: 12
v_gene: TRBV29-1
j_gene: TRBJ2-5
CDR3aa: CSVAESQETQYF

len: 16
v_gene: TRBV7-3
j_gene: TRBJ2-3
CDR3aa: CASSRPGLAGKDTQYF

len: 15
v_gene: TRBV7-9
j_gene: TRBJ2-3
CDR3aa: CASSRDWKPTDTQYF

len: 13
v_gene: TRBV2
j_gene: TRBJ2-5
CDR3aa: CASSVGLGETQYF

len: 15
v_gene: TRBV20-1
j_gene: TRBJ1-2
CDR3aa: CSASRPGTGNYGYTF

len: 13
v_gene: TRBV5-1
j_gene: TRBJ2-1
CDR3aa: CASSIDLYNEQFF

len: 13
v_gene: TRBV2
j_gene: TRBJ2-5
CDR3aa: CAAGNIEGETQYF

len: 14
v_gene: TRBV7-2
j_gene: TRBJ1-1
CDR3aa: CASSLGDVNREAFF

len: 12
v_gene: TRBV29-1
j_gene: TRBJ2-5
CDR3aa: CSVETGRETQYF

len: 14
v_gene: TRBV7-9
j_gene: TRBJ1-6
CDR3aa: CASSRRDGDSPLHF

len: 11
v_gene: TRBV20-1
j_gene: TRBJ2-7
CDR3aa: CSAVLLGEQYF